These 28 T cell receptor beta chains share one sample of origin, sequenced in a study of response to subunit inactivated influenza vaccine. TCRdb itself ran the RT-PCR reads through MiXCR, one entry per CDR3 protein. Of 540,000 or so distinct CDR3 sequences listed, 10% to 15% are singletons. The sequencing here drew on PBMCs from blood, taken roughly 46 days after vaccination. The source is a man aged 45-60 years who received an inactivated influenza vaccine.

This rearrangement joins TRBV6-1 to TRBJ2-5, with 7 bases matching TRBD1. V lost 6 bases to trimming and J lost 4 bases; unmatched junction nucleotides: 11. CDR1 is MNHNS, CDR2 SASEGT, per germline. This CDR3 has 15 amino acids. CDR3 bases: TGTGCCAGCAGCTCCAGGACAGGACGCTTAGAGACCCAGTACTTC. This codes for CASSSRTGRLETQYF.

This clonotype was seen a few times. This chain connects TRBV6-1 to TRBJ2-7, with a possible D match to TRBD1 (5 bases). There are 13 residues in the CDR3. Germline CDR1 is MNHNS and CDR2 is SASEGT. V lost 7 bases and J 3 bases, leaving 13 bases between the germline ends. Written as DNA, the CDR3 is TGTGCCAGCAACCTCGACAGTTACTACGAGCAGTACTTC. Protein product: CASNLDSYYEQYF.

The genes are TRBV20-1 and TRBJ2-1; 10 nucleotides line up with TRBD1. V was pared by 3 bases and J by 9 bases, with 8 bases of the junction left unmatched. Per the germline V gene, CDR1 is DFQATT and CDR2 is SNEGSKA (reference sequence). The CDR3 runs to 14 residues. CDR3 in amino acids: CSARGDRGRFEQFF. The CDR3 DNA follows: TGCAGTGCTAGGGGGGACAGGGGTAGATTTGAGCAGTTCTTC.

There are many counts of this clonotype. This CDR3 reads CATSIGRQGVNEQFF. DNA for the CDR3: TGTGCCACCAGCATAGGGAGACAGGGGGTCAATGAGCAGTTCTTC. V gene TRBV15 combines with J gene TRBJ2-1; TRBD1 aligns across 9 bases. CDR1 and CDR2 (germline): LNHNV, YYDKDF (reference sequence). The length of the CDR3 is 15 residues. V lost 4 bases, J lost 6 bases, and 7 bases stayed unmatched.

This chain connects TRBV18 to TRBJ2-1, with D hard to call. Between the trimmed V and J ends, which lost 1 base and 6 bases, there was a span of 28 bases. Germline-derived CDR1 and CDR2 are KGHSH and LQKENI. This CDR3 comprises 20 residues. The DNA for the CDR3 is TGTGCCAGCTCACCACTATTCCTCTCGAACGTACTCTTGTTGAGCAATGAGCAGTTCTTC. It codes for CASSPLFLSNVLLLSNEQFF.

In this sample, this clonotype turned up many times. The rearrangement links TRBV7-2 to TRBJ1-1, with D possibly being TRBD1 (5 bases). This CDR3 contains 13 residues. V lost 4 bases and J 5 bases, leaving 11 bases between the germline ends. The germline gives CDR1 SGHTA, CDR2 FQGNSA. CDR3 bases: TGTGCCAGCAGCTCAGGGTTGTGGACTGAAGCTTTCTTT. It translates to CASSSGLWTEAFF.

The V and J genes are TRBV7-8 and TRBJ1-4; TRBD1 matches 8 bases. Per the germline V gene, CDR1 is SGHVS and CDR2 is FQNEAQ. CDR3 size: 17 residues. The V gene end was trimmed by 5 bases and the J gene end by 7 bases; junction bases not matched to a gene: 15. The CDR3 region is CASSPPTGAAGREKLFF. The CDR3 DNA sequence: TGTGCCAGCAGCCCCCCGACAGGGGCGGCGGGTCGTGAAAAACTGTTTTTT.

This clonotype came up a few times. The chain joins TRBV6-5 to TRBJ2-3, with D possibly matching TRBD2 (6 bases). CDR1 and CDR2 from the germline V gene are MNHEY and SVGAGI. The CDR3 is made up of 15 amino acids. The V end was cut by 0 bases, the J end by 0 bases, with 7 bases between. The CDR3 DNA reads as TGTGCCAGCAGTTACTCTGCGGGAAGCACAGATACGCAGTATTTT. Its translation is CASSYSAGSTDTQYF.

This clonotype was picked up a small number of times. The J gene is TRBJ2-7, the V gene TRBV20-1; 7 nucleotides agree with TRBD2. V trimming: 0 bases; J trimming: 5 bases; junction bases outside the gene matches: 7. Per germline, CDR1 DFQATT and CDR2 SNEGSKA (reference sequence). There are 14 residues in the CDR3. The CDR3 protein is CSARDRGSGDEQYF. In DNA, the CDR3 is TGCAGTGCTAGAGATCGAGGGAGCGGGGACGAGCAGTACTTC.

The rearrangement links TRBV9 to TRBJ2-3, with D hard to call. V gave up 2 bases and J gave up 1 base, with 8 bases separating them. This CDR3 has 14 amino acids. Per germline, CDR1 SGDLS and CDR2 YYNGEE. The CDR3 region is CASSVHRGTDTQYF. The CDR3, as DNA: TGTGCCAGCAGCGTCCATAGAGGCACAGATACGCAGTATTTT.

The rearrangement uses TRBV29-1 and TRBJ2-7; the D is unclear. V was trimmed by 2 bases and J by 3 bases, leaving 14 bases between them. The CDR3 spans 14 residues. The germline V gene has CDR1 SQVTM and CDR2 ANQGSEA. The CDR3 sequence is CSVELSSSDYEQYF. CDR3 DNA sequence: TGCAGCGTTGAATTGTCATCCTCAGACTACGAGCAGTACTTC.

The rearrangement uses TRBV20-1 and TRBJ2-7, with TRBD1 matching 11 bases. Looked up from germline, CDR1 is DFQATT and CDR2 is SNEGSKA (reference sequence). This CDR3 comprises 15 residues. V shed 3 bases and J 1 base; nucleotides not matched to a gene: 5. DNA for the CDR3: TGCAGTGCTAGGTCCGGGACAGGGGGATCCTACGAGCAGTACTTC. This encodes CSARSGTGGSYEQYF.

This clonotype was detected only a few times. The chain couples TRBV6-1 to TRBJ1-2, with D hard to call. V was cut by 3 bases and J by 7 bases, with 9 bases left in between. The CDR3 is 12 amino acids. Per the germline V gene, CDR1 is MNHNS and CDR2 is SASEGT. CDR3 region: CASSEGGAGYTF. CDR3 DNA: TGTGCCAGCAGTGAGGGAGGTGCTGGCTACACCTTC.

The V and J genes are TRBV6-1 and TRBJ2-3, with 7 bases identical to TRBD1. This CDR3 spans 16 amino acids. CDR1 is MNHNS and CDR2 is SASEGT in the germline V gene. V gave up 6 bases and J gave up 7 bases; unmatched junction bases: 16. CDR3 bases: TGTGCCAGCAGCATCTTTGAGGGGGCAGGTCAAAATACGCAGTATTTT. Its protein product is CASSIFEGAGQNTQYF.

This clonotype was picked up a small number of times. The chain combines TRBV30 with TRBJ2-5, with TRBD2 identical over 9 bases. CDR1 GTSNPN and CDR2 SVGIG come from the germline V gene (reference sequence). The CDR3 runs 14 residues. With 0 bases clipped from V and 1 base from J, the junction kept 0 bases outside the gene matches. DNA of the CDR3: TGTGCCTGGAGTGTGGGACTAGCCCAAGAGACCCAGTACTTC. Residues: CAWSVGLAQETQYF.

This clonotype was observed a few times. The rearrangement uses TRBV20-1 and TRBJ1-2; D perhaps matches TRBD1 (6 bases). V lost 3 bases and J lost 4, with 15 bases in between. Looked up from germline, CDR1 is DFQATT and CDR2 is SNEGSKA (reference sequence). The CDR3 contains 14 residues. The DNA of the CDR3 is TGCAGTGCTAGCGACAGGATCCGGGGCTATGGCTACACCTTC. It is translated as CSASDRIRGYGYTF.

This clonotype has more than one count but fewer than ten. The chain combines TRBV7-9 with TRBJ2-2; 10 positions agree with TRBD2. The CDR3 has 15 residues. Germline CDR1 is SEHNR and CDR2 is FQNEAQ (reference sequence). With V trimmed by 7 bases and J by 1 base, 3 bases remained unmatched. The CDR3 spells CASTGLAVNTGELFF. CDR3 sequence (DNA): TGTGCCAGCACCGGACTAGCGGTGAACACCGGGGAGCTGTTTTTT.

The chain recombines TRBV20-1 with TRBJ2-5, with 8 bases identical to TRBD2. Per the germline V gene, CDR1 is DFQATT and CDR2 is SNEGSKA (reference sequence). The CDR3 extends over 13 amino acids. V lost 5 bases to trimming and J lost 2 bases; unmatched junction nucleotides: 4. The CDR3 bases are TGCAGTGCTCCGGCGGGGGGACAAGAGACCCAGTACTTC. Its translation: CSAPAGGQETQYF.

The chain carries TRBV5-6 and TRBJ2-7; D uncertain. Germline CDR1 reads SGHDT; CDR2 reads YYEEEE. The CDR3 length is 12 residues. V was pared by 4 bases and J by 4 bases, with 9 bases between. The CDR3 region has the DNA TGTGCCAGCAGCCGAAATAAGTACGAGCAGTACTTC. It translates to CASSRNKYEQYF.

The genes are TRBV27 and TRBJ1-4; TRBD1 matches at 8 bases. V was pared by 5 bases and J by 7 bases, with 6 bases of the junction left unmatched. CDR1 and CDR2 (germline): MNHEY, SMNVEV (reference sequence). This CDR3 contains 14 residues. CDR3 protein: CASSHGQGGEKLFF. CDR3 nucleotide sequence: TGTGCCAGCAGTCACGGACAGGGTGGTGAAAAACTGTTTTTT.

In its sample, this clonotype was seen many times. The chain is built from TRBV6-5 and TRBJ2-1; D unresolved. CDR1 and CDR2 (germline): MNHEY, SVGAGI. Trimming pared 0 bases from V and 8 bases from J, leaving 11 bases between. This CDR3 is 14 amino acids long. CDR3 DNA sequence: TGTGCCAGCAGTTACTCACCCGTAGTCGATGAGCAGTTCTTC. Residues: CASSYSPVVDEQFF.

CDR3 nucleotide sequence: TGTGCCACCAGTGAATCCACCTACAATGAGCAGTTCTTC. It yields the protein CATSESTYNEQFF. V and J are TRBV24-1 and TRBJ2-1, with no clear D. CDR1 KGHDR and CDR2 SFDVKD come from the germline V gene. The CDR3 runs to 13 residues. V shed 4 bases and J shed 2 bases, with 5 bases lying between them.

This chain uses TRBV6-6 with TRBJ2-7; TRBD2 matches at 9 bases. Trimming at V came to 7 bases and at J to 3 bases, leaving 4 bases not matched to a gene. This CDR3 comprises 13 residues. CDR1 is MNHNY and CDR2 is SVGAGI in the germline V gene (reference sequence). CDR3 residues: CASNPSGDYEQYF. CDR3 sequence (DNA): TGTGCCAGCAATCCTAGCGGGGACTACGAGCAGTACTTC.

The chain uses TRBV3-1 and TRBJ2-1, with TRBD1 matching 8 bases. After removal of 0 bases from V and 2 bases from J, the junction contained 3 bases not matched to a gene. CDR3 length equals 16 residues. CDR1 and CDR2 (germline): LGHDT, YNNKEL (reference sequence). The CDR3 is CASSQDLQGAYNEQFF. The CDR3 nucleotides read TGTGCCAGCAGCCAAGATTTACAGGGGGCCTACAATGAGCAGTTCTTC.

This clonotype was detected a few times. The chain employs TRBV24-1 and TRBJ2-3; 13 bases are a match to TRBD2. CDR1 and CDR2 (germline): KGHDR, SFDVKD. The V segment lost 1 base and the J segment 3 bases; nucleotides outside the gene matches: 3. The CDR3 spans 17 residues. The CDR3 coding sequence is TGTGCCACCAGTGATTTAGGACTAGCGGGAGAAACAGATACGCAGTATTTT. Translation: CATSDLGLAGETDTQYF.

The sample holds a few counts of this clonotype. The CDR3: CASSLGGRANTGELFF. CDR3 nucleotides: TGTGCCAGCAGTTTAGGAGGCCGAGCGAACACCGGGGAGCTGTTTTTT. The chain carries TRBV28 and TRBJ2-2, with D tentatively TRBD2 (5 bases). Trimming took 2 bases from V and 0 from J, leaving 10 bases between them. This CDR3 contains 16 residues. From germline, CDR1 is MDHEN and CDR2 SYDVKM.

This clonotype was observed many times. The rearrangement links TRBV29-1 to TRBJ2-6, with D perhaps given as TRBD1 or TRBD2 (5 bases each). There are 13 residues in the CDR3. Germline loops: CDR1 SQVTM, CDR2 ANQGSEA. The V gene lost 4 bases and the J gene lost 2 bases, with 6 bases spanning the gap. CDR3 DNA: TGCAGCGTTGTGGGGGCTGGGGCCAACGTCCTGACTTTC. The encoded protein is CSVVGAGANVLTF.

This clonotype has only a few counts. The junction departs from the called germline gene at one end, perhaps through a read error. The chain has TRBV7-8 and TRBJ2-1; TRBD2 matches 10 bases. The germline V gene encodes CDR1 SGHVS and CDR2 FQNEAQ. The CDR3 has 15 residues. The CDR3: CASSLVASGRVERFF. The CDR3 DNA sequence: TGTGCCAGCAGCTTAGTAGCTAGCGGGAGAGTAGAGCGGTTCTTC.